This T cell receptor beta chain was obtained from a study of blood T cell repertoires in COVID-19. Background on the study: Both acute and convalescent COVID-19 samples were obtained from the United States, Italy and Spain. In each case, the material was cDNA or gDNA derived from T cells, B-cell-depleted T cells, or PBMCs.

Authors' processing steps: Amplification with reference gene primers provided the estimates of nucleated cell counts. This table comes from immunoSEQ multiplex PCR, and its TCRdb copy is limited to in-frame clones, with some not included. That table supplies the V and J calls and clone size; D and trimming were determined from the DNA. This sample carries around 190,000 clones, roughly 77% of them seen once, and the ten largest clones take 6.5%. V shed 4 bases and J 0 bases; nucleotides not matched to a gene: 6. From germline, CDR1 is GTSNPN and CDR2 SVGIG (reference sequence). This CDR3 has 15 amino acids.

The specimen sequenced was peripheral blood. The gene calls are TRBV30 and TRBJ2-5; TRBD2 matches 9 bases. This receptor was taken from a man aged 65 to 79 with active or convalescent COVID-19. The CDR3: CAWNWLAGNQETQYF. The CDR3 DNA follows: TGTGCCTGGAACTGGCTAGCGGGGAACCAAGAGACCCAGTACTTC. Full variable domain (outside the CDR3, taken from reference TRBV30 and TRBJ2-5): SQTIHQWPATLVQPVGSPLSLECTVEGTSNPNLYWYRQAAGRGLQLLFYSVGIGQISSEVPQNLSASRPQDRQFILSSKKLLLSDSGFYLCAWNWLAGNQETQYFGPGTRLLVL.